The 19 T cell receptor beta chains below come from one sample, sequenced in a study of shared clonotypes between healthy human individuals. The naive CD8 fraction comprised CD45RO-negative cells positively selected for CCR7 and excluded terminally differentiated effector memory CD45RA+ cells. The repertoire was sequenced with immunoSEQ multiplex PCR; TCRdb's copy has only in-frame clones and lacks some. Seen here are about 2 million clones, less than 95% observed once, and the top ten hold 0.95% to 1.5%. Material: naive CD8+ T cells sorted from blood. Receptor source: a man aged 18 to 29 in good health.

The genes are TRBV5-8 and TRBJ2-1; 8 bases align to TRBD2. Trimming removed 4 bases from V and 8 bases from J; junction bases left unmatched: 8. The germline V gene encodes CDR1 SGHTS and CDR2 YDEGEE. CDR3 length: 14 residues. Written as DNA, the CDR3 is TGTGCCAGCAGCATCTACGGGGGGGCCTATGAGCAGTTCTTC. Protein product: CASSIYGGAYEQFF. The variable domain in full, completed from reference TRBV5-8 and TRBJ2-1, reads EAGVTQSPTHLIKTRGQQATLRCSPISGHTSVYWYQQALGLGLQFLLWYDEGEERNRGNFPPRFSGRQFPNYSSELNVNALELEDSALYLCASSIYGGAYEQFFGPGTRLTVL.

This chain connects TRBV28 to TRBJ1-5, with D possibly matching TRBD1 (6 bases). The CDR3 covers 16 residues. The germline V gene has CDR1 MDHEN and CDR2 SYDVKM. The ends were cut back, 6 bases at V and 6 bases at J, with 21 bases in the middle. CDR3 in amino acids: CASSPTGWGYGQPQHF. The CDR3 nucleotides are TGTGCCAGCAGCCCAACAGGGTGGGGTTACGGTCAGCCCCAGCATTTT. The variable domain in full, with the rest retrieved from reference TRBV28 and TRBJ1-5, is DVKVTQSSRYLVKRTGEKVFLECVQDMDHENMFWYRQDPGLGLRLIYFSYDVKMKEKGDIPEGYSVSREKKERFSLILESASTNQTSMYLCASSPTGWGYGQPQHFGDGTRLSIL.

The CDR3 nucleotides read TGTGCCAGTAGTTCGAGGACTAGCGGTACCTACGAGCAGTACTTC. The encoded protein is CASSSRTSGTYEQYF. The V call is TRBV19, the J call TRBJ2-7; 10 bases map to TRBD2. Germline V gene sequence: CDR1 LNHDA, CDR2 SQIVND (reference sequence). CDR3 length: 15 residues. J gave up 2 bases and V 5 bases, and 6 bases lay outside the gene matches.

The genes are TRBV27 and TRBJ2-1; TRBD2 agrees at 8 bases. Germline assignment: CDR1 MNHEY and CDR2 SMNVEV (reference sequence). The ends lost 4 bases at V and 9 bases at J; junction bases unmatched: 8. This CDR3 comprises 14 residues. Here the CDR3 reads CASSSTAGGSEQFF. For the CDR3, the DNA is TGTGCCAGCAGTTCAACGGCGGGAGGCAGTGAGCAGTTCTTC.

Details on this clone: The sample carries other DNA sequences with the same CDR3. V usage is TRBV6-5 and J usage is TRBJ2-7; 9 bases agree with TRBD1. Germline V gene sequence: CDR1 MNHEY, CDR2 SVGAGI. This CDR3 contains 13 residues. Trimming cost V 6 bases and J 3 bases; bases outside gene matches: 3. CDR3 sequence reads: CASSLDRGYEQYF. DNA for the CDR3: TGTGCCAGCAGCTTGGACAGGGGCTACGAGCAGTACTTC.

This chain connects TRBV29-1 to TRBJ1-2; TRBD1 matches at 8 bases. Per germline, CDR1 SQVTM and CDR2 ANQGSEA. The CDR3 totals 13 residues. V lost 5 bases, J lost 3 bases, and 5 bases stayed unmatched. The CDR3 DNA follows: TGCAGCGTTTTTGGACAGGGTCACTATGGCTACACCTTC. Its translation is CSVFGQGHYGYTF.

The chain carries TRBV19 and TRBJ1-5; no definite D call. Trimming pared 6 bases from V and 0 bases from J, leaving 12 bases between. The CDR3 spans 15 residues. Per the germline V gene, CDR1 is LNHDA and CDR2 is SQIVND (reference sequence). CDR3 in amino acids: CASSEAHFSNQPQHF. DNA for the CDR3: TGTGCCAGTAGCGAGGCTCACTTTAGCAATCAGCCCCAGCATTTT. The complete variable domain, with remaining parts taken from reference TRBV19 and TRBJ1-5, reads DGGITQSPKYLFRKEGQNVTLSCEQNLNHDAMYWYRQDPGQGLRLIYYSQIVNDFQKGDIAEGYSVSREKKESFPLTVTSAQKNPTAFYLCASSEAHFSNQPQHFGDGTRLSIL.

V and J are TRBV18 and TRBJ2-5, with TRBD2 identical over 8 bases. Germline assignment: CDR1 KGHSH and CDR2 LQKENI. The junction had 4 bases not matched to a gene; V was cut back by 0 bases and J by 1 base. The length of the CDR3 is 16 residues. In nucleotides, the CDR3 is TGTGCCAGCTCACCACCACGGGAGGGGATCCAAGAGACCCAGTACTTC. Its translation is CASSPPREGIQETQYF.

The chain has TRBV27 and TRBJ2-5, with 8 bases that match TRBD2. Germline V gene lookup returns CDR1 MNHEY and CDR2 SMNVEV (reference sequence). V lost 5 bases, J lost 5 bases, and 10 bases stayed unmatched. The CDR3 totals 15 residues. The CDR3 protein is CASSPNPGGVETQYF. The CDR3 DNA sequence: TGTGCCAGCAGTCCCAACCCGGGGGGGGTGGAGACCCAGTACTTC.

A note on this clone: Different DNA sequences within this sample yield the same CDR3. The genes are TRBV11-3 and TRBJ2-3, with 14 positions matching TRBD2. J gave up 5 bases and V 5 bases, and 6 bases lay outside the gene matches. This CDR3 has 16 amino acids. Germline CDR1 SGHNT, CDR2 YENEEA. The CDR3 reads CASSPGLAGEGDTQYF. The CDR3 DNA reads as TGTGCCAGCAGCCCGGGACTAGCGGGGGAGGGAGATACGCAGTATTTT. The variable domain in full, completed from reference TRBV11-3 and TRBJ2-3, reads EAGVVQSPRYKIIEKKQPVAFWCNPISGHNTLYWYLQNLGQGPELLIRYENEEAVDDSQLPKDRFSAERLKGVDSTLKIQPAELGDSAVYLCASSPGLAGEGDTQYFGPGTRLTVL.

To note about this clone: Other DNA sequences within the sample encode an identical CDR3. V and J are TRBV29-1 and TRBJ2-1; 10 bases map to TRBD2. Germline loops: CDR1 SQVTM, CDR2 ANQGSEA. This CDR3 has 13 residues. Trimming cost V 4 bases and J 4 bases; bases outside gene matches: 1. The DNA for the CDR3 is TGCAGCGTTGTACTAGCGGGATACAATGAGCAGTTCTTC. Protein product: CSVVLAGYNEQFF.

The chain joins TRBV4-1 to TRBJ2-2; weak D call: TRBD1 (6 bases). Germline assignment: CDR1 MGHRA and CDR2 YSYEKL. The CDR3 loop spans 15 amino acids. Trimming took off 4 bases at V and 5 bases at J, with 14 bases between the two ends. The CDR3 here is CASSLGTGRTGELFF. The CDR3 region has the DNA TGCGCCAGCAGCCTAGGCACAGGGAGAACCGGGGAGCTGTTTTTT.

The gene calls are TRBV9 and TRBJ2-3; the match to TRBD2 covers 10 bases. Germline CDR1 SGDLS, CDR2 YYNGEE. This CDR3 is 19 amino acids long. Trimming removed 3 bases from V and 2 bases from J; junction bases left unmatched: 15. The DNA for the CDR3 is TGTGCCAGCAGCGCCTTTTCTTTAACTAGCGGGGTCTACACAGATACGCAGTATTTT. It yields the protein CASSAFSLTSGVYTDTQYF.

The V call is TRBV7-9, the J call TRBJ1-3, with D unresolved. Trimming cost V 5 bases and J 4 bases, with 15 bases left between them. CDR3 size: 15 residues. Germline values: CDR1 SEHNR, CDR2 FQNEAQ (reference sequence). The CDR3 loop reads CASSGTTKVGNTIYF. In nucleotides, the CDR3 is TGTGCCAGCAGCGGTACCACGAAGGTCGGAAACACCATATATTTT.

The chain is built from TRBV19 and TRBJ1-1; D call uncertain. V lost 0 bases and J 0 bases, leaving 11 bases between the germline ends. This CDR3 contains 16 residues. The germline V gene encodes CDR1 LNHDA and CDR2 SQIVND (reference sequence). This CDR3 is CASSIDHGRVNTEAFF. CDR3 sequence (DNA): TGTGCCAGTAGTATAGATCATGGACGCGTGAACACTGAAGCTTTCTTT. The whole variable domain, remainder taken from reference TRBV19 and TRBJ1-1, is DGGITQSPKYLFRKEGQNVTLSCEQNLNHDAMYWYRQDPGQGLRLIYYSQIVNDFQKGDIAEGYSVSREKKESFPLTVTSAQKNPTAFYLCASSIDHGRVNTEAFFGQGTRLTVV.

The V and J genes are TRBV28 and TRBJ2-1, with D unresolved. Trimming left V 4 bases short and J 12 bases short, with 22 bases between. CDR1 is MDHEN, CDR2 SYDVKM, per germline. This CDR3 spans 15 amino acids. The CDR3 reads CASSYVDPTPLGQFF. CDR3 DNA: TGTGCCAGCAGTTACGTTGACCCTACACCTCTCGGGCAGTTCTTC.

The chain couples TRBV30 to TRBJ2-1; no reliable D call. V was clipped by 3 bases and J by 0 bases, with 6 bases between them. This CDR3 comprises 13 residues. The germline gives CDR1 GTSNPN, CDR2 SVGIG (reference sequence). The chain's CDR3 is CAWRTGSYNEQFF. CDR3 nucleotide sequence: TGTGCCTGGAGGACTGGCTCCTACAATGAGCAGTTCTTC.

The chain combines TRBV5-1 with TRBJ2-2; maybe TRBD2 (5 bases). V was shortened by 4 bases and J by 3 bases, with 13 bases between the two germline ends. CDR1 is SGHRS, CDR2 YFSETQ, per germline. The CDR3 totals 15 residues. CDR3 loop: CASSPWGADTGELFF. The CDR3 nucleotides read TGCGCCAGCAGCCCCTGGGGAGCGGACACCGGGGAGCTGTTTTTT.

This rearrangement joins TRBV7-8 to TRBJ2-7; 10 positions agree with TRBD2. Germline CDR1 SGHVS, CDR2 FQNEAQ. The CDR3 runs to 18 residues. J gave up 1 base and V 4 bases, and 13 bases lay outside the gene matches. DNA for the CDR3: TGTGCCAGCAGCTCCCAAACGATTACTAGCGGGGTATCCTACGAGCAGTACTTC. Amino acid sequence: CASSSQTITSGVSYEQYF.